The sequence of this T cell receptor beta chain was determined in a study of tumor-infiltrating lymphocytes in localized non-small cell lung cancer. As for the study in general: Some samples were collected after neoadjuvant chemotherapy; smokers, never-smokers and several histologies were included.

Trimming pared 4 bases from V and 4 bases from J, leaving 11 bases between. Germline-derived CDR1 and CDR2 are KGHSH and LQKENI. This CDR3 is built from 13 residues. TCRdb keeps only in-frame clones here, not all; method: immunoSEQ multiplex PCR. The sample contains several thousand clones, approximately 71% of which appear only once. This clonotype was obtained from a human donor with non-small cell lung cancer. Sequencing was performed on lung tumor tissue. The chain employs TRBV18 and TRBJ2-7; D gene uncertain. For the CDR3, the DNA is TGTGCCAGCTCACTGGCAGAAACATACGAGCAGTACTTC. It translates to CASSLAETYEQYF.